This TCR beta chain was observed in a study of blood T cell repertoires in COVID-19. Study-level information: Samples of COVID-19 (acute and convalescent) were obtained from the United States, Italy and Spain. Nucleic acid was either cDNA or gDNA, and it came from T cells, B-cell-depleted T cells, or PBMCs.

The CDR3 is 17 amino acids. V lost 6 bases to trimming and J lost 3 bases; unmatched junction nucleotides: 7. Germline assignment: CDR1 SEHNR and CDR2 FQNEAQ (reference sequence). Assay: immunoSEQ multiplex PCR; the TCRdb copy retains only in-frame clones and omits some. The data show about 23,000 clones, approximately 90% seen once. The origin of this receptor is a woman aged 80 or older with acute or convalescent COVID-19. The rearrangement uses TRBV7-9 and TRBJ2-3; 15 nucleotides align to TRBD2. Sequencing input: peripheral blood. The CDR3 spells CASSQGLAGGRTDTQYF. CDR3 coding DNA: TGTGCCAGCAGTCAAGGACTAGCGGGGGGGCGGACAGATACGCAGTATTTT.